Shown below are 31 T cell receptor beta chains from a single sample sequenced in a study of blood T cell repertoires in COVID-19. Using immunoSEQ multiplex PCR, the repertoire was profiled, and TCRdb retains in-frame clones only, with some absent. The sample holds approximately 170,000 clones; roughly four fifths are singletons and the top ten take 6% to 8.5%. Sequencing was performed on peripheral blood. Every receptor here comes from a woman in her sixties or seventies with COVID-19, enrolled during active disease.

The chain links TRBV5-1 to TRBJ2-1, with D tentatively TRBD1 (5 bases). V was shortened by 3 bases and J by 4 bases, with 11 bases between the two germline ends. The CDR3 runs 14 residues. Germline V CDR1 and CDR2: SGHRS, YFSETQ. The CDR3 nucleotides are TGCGCCAGCAGCTCAGGGAAAAATTACAATGAGCAGTTCTTC. This translates into CASSSGKNYNEQFF. Drawing the rest from reference TRBV5-1 and TRBJ2-1, the complete variable domain is KAGVTQTPRYLIKTRGQQVTLSCSPISGHRSVSWYQQTPGQGLQFLFEYFSETQRNKGNFPGRFSGRQFSNSRSEMNVSTLELGDSALYLCASSSGKNYNEQFFGPGTRLTVL.

V usage is TRBV28 and J usage is TRBJ1-2; 8 bases line up with TRBD1. Losses at the gene ends were 2 bases for V and 8 bases for J; bases not matched to a gene: 7. Germline lookup yields CDR1 MDHEN and CDR2 SYDVKM. This CDR3 spans 14 amino acids. The CDR3 here is CASSLGTGGWGYTF. The DNA for the CDR3 is TGTGCCAGCAGTTTAGGGACAGGCGGATGGGGCTACACCTTC.

This clone has more than one count but fewer than ten. The chain has TRBV18 and TRBJ2-2, with D possibly TRBD2 on 5 matching bases. The CDR3 extends over 14 amino acids. The V end was cut by 2 bases, the J end by 4 bases, with 8 bases between. Looked up from germline, CDR1 is KGHSH and CDR2 is LQKENI. The chain's CDR3 is CASSPGLSTGELFF. The CDR3 bases are TGTGCCAGCTCACCAGGACTGTCCACCGGGGAGCTGTTTTTT.

This chain joins TRBV9 and TRBJ2-6, with 7 nucleotides matching TRBD2. Trimming cost V 3 bases and J 2 bases; bases outside gene matches: 14. This CDR3 spans 19 amino acids. Per germline, CDR1 SGDLS and CDR2 YYNGEE. CDR3 nucleotides: TGTGCCAGCAGCGCTAGCGAGGTGGCGGGAGCCACTGGGGCCAACGTCCTGACTTTC. Amino acid sequence: CASSASEVAGATGANVLTF.

The V and J genes are TRBV11-2 and TRBJ2-7; 9 bases are a match to TRBD1. Germline-derived CDR1 and CDR2 are SGHAT and FQNNGV. V lost 5 bases, J lost 2 bases, and 4 bases stayed unmatched. The CDR3 has 14 amino acids. CDR3 DNA sequence: TGTGCCAGCAGCCGGGACAGGGCACCCTACGAGCAGTACTTC. Translated: CASSRDRAPYEQYF.

The gene calls are TRBV28 and TRBJ2-7; 7 nucleotides agree with TRBD2. This CDR3 is built from 17 residues. Trimming at V came to 6 bases and at J to 4 bases, leaving 18 bases not matched to a gene. Germline-derived CDR1 and CDR2 are MDHEN and SYDVKM. The CDR3 region is CASSLRVGRASGYEQYF. The CDR3 bases are TGTGCCAGCAGCCTCAGGGTAGGGAGGGCCTCTGGTTACGAGCAGTACTTC. Full variable domain (remainder filled in from reference TRBV28 and TRBJ2-7): DVKVTQSSRYLVKRTGEKVFLECVQDMDHENMFWYRQDPGLGLRLIYFSYDVKMKEKGDIPEGYSVSREKKERFSLILESASTNQTSMYLCASSLRVGRASGYEQYFGPGTRLTVT.

Here the CDR3 reads CSAHFAPVQYF. The CDR3 DNA follows: TGCAGTGCGCACTTCGCACCCGTGCAGTACTTC. The gene calls are TRBV20-1 and TRBJ2-7; D unresolved. V was trimmed by 6 bases and J by 9 bases, leaving 15 bases between them. There are 11 residues in the CDR3. CDR1 is DFQATT and CDR2 is SNEGSKA in the germline V gene (reference sequence).

With respect to this clone: The germline gene is not matched at one end of the junction; a read error may be the cause. V is TRBV7-9 and J is TRBJ2-7; D perhaps matches TRBD2 (5 bases). The CDR3 loop spans 12 amino acids. Germline V CDR1 and CDR2: SEHNR, FQNEAQ (reference sequence). CDR3 bases: TGTGCCAGCAGCTTCGGTCAATGGGAGCCCCGATTC. This sequence encodes CASSFGQWEPRF. The full variable domain, completed using reference TRBV7-9 and TRBJ2-7, is DTGVSQNPRHKITKRGQNVTFRCDPISEHNRLYWYRQTLGQGPEFLTYFQNEAQLEKSRLLSDRFSAERPKGSFSTLEIQRTEQGDSAMYLCASSFGQWEPRFGPGTRLTVT.

This chain joins TRBV5-4 and TRBJ2-5; D perhaps matches TRBD1 (6 bases). V was cut by 3 bases and J by 5 bases, with 17 bases left in between. The CDR3 contains 15 residues. From germline, CDR1 is SGHNT and CDR2 YYREEE (reference sequence). The CDR3 here is CASSSPTGQRETQYF. The DNA of the CDR3 is TGTGCCAGCAGCTCCCCAACTGGACAGAGGGAGACCCAGTACTTC.

This chain links TRBV6-4 with TRBJ1-5; a possible D gene is TRBD1 (5 bases). CDR3 length: 16 residues. Trimming took 0 bases from V and 1 from J, leaving 10 bases between them. The germline CDR1 and CDR2 sequences are MRHNA and SNTAGT. This chain's CDR3 is CASSDSTVESNQPQHF. CDR3 nucleotide sequence: TGTGCCAGCAGTGACTCGACAGTCGAGAGCAATCAGCCCCAGCATTTT.

This clone was detected once. For the CDR3, the DNA is TGTGCCATCAGTTTGAGTTTACAAGAGACCCAGTACTTC. It yields the protein CAISLSLQETQYF. The J gene is TRBJ2-5, the V gene TRBV10-3, with no clear D. The V gene's germline CDR1 is ENHRY and CDR2 SYGVKD. The V gene lost 5 bases and the J gene lost 2 bases, with 9 bases spanning the gap. The CDR3 is 13 residues long.

This chain connects TRBV7-2 to TRBJ1-4, with TRBD1 identical over 8 bases. Germline assignment: CDR1 SGHTA and CDR2 FQGNSA. J lost 7 bases, V lost 3 bases, and 10 bases had no gene match. The length of the CDR3 is 16 residues. The CDR3 loop reads CASSFQTGGGGEKLFF. The CDR3 DNA is TGTGCCAGCAGCTTTCAAACAGGGGGAGGGGGTGAAAAACTGTTTTTT.

The chain combines TRBV27 with TRBJ1-1, with D tentatively TRBD1 (5 bases). V was cut by 6 bases and J by 4 bases, with 18 bases left in between. This CDR3 is 15 amino acids long. Germline loops: CDR1 MNHEY, CDR2 SMNVEV (reference sequence). DNA for the CDR3: TGTGCCAGCAGCGATAAACCTCTCGGGGGCACTGAAGCTTTCTTT. Translated: CASSDKPLGGTEAFF.

V is TRBV6-5 and J is TRBJ1-2; D gene ambiguous. This CDR3 region has 14 residues. V dropped 2 bases and J dropped 9 bases, with 16 bases sitting between them. Germline loops: CDR1 MNHEY, CDR2 SVGAGI. CDR3 nucleotides: TGTGCCAGCAGTTACGGAGCGGCGGTCCGGAGCTACACCTTC. Amino acid sequence: CASSYGAAVRSYTF.

This clone has only one observation. The CDR3 DNA reads as TGCAGCGTTGAATTTCCCCGGGGACAGGGAGGCGGAAGCACTGAAGCTTTCTTT. Residues: CSVEFPRGQGGGSTEAFF. The V gene is TRBV29-1, the J gene TRBJ1-1, with 9 bases matching TRBD1. CDR3 length equals 18 residues. V lost 2 bases to trimming and J lost 4 bases; unmatched junction nucleotides: 17. Per germline, CDR1 SQVTM and CDR2 ANQGSEA.

The V gene is TRBV5-1, the J gene TRBJ2-2; a possible D gene is TRBD2 (6 bases). CDR1 is SGHRS and CDR2 is YFSETQ in the germline V gene. The CDR3 consists of 14 residues. V gave up 5 bases and J gave up 4 bases, with 12 bases separating them. CDR3 residues: CASRGTLSTGELFF. CDR3 nucleotide sequence: TGCGCCAGCAGGGGGACTTTGAGCACCGGGGAGCTGTTTTTT.

J is TRBJ1-2 and V is TRBV7-2; no clear D. V was cut by 5 bases and J by 8 bases, with 12 bases left in between. CDR1 is SGHTA, CDR2 FQGNSA, per germline. This CDR3 region has 12 residues. CDR3: CASSQSRVGYTF. Here the CDR3 DNA reads TGTGCCAGCAGCCAATCTCGGGTAGGCTACACCTTC.

The chain is built from TRBV10-3 and TRBJ2-5; 10 nucleotides match TRBD2. CDR1 is ENHRY and CDR2 is SYGVKD in the germline V gene. V shed 10 bases, J shed 5 bases, and the junction held 13 bases outside the gene matches. This CDR3 is 15 amino acids long. The CDR3 region has the DNA TGTGCCACCCGGATCGGGAGCGGGAGGGAGGAGACCCAGTACTTC. This sequence encodes CATRIGSGREETQYF.

The V gene is TRBV4-3, the J gene TRBJ2-3, with a tentative D call TRBD1 (6 bases). V shed 0 bases and J shed 4 bases, with 23 bases lying between them. The germline gives CDR1 LGHNA, CDR2 YSLEER. CDR3 length equals 19 residues. The CDR3: CASSQDRGAGGRSADTQYF. As DNA, the CDR3 is TGCGCCAGCAGCCAAGACAGGGGCGCTGGAGGTCGAAGTGCAGATACGCAGTATTTT.

This clone appeared a few times. The chain recombines TRBV7-2 with TRBJ2-7; TRBD1 might be the D (5 bases). Germline CDR1 and CDR2: SGHTA and FQGNSA. The V end was cut by 2 bases, the J end by 6 bases, with 20 bases between. The CDR3 spans 16 residues. The CDR3 sequence: CASSLFPPRAGFEQYF. In nucleotides, the CDR3 is TGTGCCAGCAGCTTATTCCCACCAAGGGCAGGGTTCGAGCAGTACTTC.

This sequence joins TRBV28 and TRBJ2-7; 12 positions agree with TRBD2. CDR1 is MDHEN and CDR2 is SYDVKM in the germline V gene. CDR3 length: 15 amino acids. The V gene end was trimmed by 5 bases and the J gene end by 4 bases; junction bases not matched to a gene: 6. CDR3 nucleotides: TGTGCCAGCAGTCCGACTAGCGGGGGAACATACGAGCAGTACTTC. Translated, it gives CASSPTSGGTYEQYF.

The rearrangement joins TRBV21-1 to TRBJ2-3; the D segment call TRBD2 is taken from the table without a DNA check. TRBV21-1 is a pseudogene segment. The CDR3 totals 20 residues. The CDR3 region has the DNA TGTGCCAGTAAAATGAGAAGGGAGACTAGCGGGAGCGACAGCACAGATACGCAGTATTTT. This encodes CASKMRRETSGSDSTDTQYF.

The chain links TRBV5-5 to TRBJ1-3; D unclear. Trimming pared 3 bases from V and 0 bases from J, leaving 22 bases between. CDR1 SGHKS and CDR2 YYEKEE come from the germline V gene (reference sequence). This CDR3 is 19 amino acids long. The chain's CDR3 is CASSSLSTTVSISGNTIYF. Written as DNA, the CDR3 is TGTGCCAGCAGCTCGCTGTCTACCACTGTCTCAATCTCTGGAAACACCATATATTTT.

This chain links TRBV5-8 with TRBJ1-6; D is possibly TRBD1 (6 bases). V was trimmed by 1 base and J by 4 bases, leaving 9 bases between them. CDR3 length equals 15 residues. Per germline, CDR1 SGHTS and CDR2 YDEGEE. CDR3 sequence: CASSLKGEYNSPLHF. In nucleotides, the CDR3 is TGTGCCAGCAGCTTGAAGGGGGAATATAATTCACCCCTCCACTTT.

The V and J genes are TRBV10-3 and TRBJ1-5; D gene ambiguous. V lost 2 bases and J 4 bases, leaving 6 bases between the germline ends. Germline values: CDR1 ENHRY, CDR2 SYGVKD. This CDR3 is built from 13 residues. The CDR3 bases are TGTGCCATCAGTGAGCGCGAAAATCAGCCCCAGCATTTT. Protein product: CAISERENQPQHF.

This clone was detected only once. The gene calls are TRBV27 and TRBJ2-5, with 15 bases matching TRBD2. V lost 6 bases, J lost 0 bases, and 8 bases stayed unmatched. This CDR3 region has 18 residues. In germline, CDR1 is MNHEY, CDR2 SMNVEV (reference sequence). CDR3 bases: TGTGCCAGCAGAGGGACTAGCGGGAGGATGAGGTACCAAGAGACCCAGTACTTC. Translating it yields CASRGTSGRMRYQETQYF.

The chain employs TRBV7-2 and TRBJ1-4, with D perhaps TRBD1 (6 bases). There are 16 residues in the CDR3. Germline loops: CDR1 SGHTA, CDR2 FQGNSA. V dropped 3 bases and J dropped 3 bases, with 14 bases sitting between them. The CDR3 DNA follows: TGTGCCAGCAGCTTCCGGGGGGCGAGGGCTAATGAAAAACTGTTTTTT. Its protein product is CASSFRGARANEKLFF.

The gene calls are TRBV6-5 and TRBJ2-1, with 7 nucleotides matching TRBD2. The CDR3 has 15 residues. From germline, CDR1 is MNHEY and CDR2 SVGAGI. V shed 6 bases, J shed 6 bases, and the junction held 11 bases outside the gene matches. The CDR3 sequence is CASRPVGGRRNEQFF. The CDR3 region has the DNA TGTGCCAGCAGGCCGGTTGGCGGGAGACGCAATGAGCAGTTCTTC.

The CDR3 reads CASSSYSTVREKLFF. The DNA of the CDR3 is TGTGCCAGCAGCTCTTACAGCACAGTAAGGGAAAAACTGTTTTTT. This chain links TRBV7-2 with TRBJ1-4; D not resolved. CDR1 is SGHTA and CDR2 is FQGNSA in the germline V gene. The V end was cut by 4 bases, the J end by 8 bases, with 17 bases between. The CDR3 totals 15 residues.

The chain uses TRBV12-3 or TRBV12-4 and TRBJ2-5, with D tentatively TRBD2 (6 bases). Trimming removed 3 bases at V and 8 bases at J, with 13 bases between. The CDR3 loop spans 13 amino acids. The CDR3 DNA is TGTGCCAGCAGTTTCCGAGGGGAGGAAACCCAGTACTTC. It is translated as CASSFRGEETQYF.

V is TRBV3-1 (or the pseudogene TRBV3-2) and J is TRBJ1-2; D perhaps matches TRBD1 (5 bases). The CDR3 length is 15 residues. Germline CDR1 and CDR2: LGHDT and YNNKEL (reference sequence). Trimming removed 0 bases from V and 8 bases from J, with 16 bases in between. The CDR3: CASSQDATQVRGYTF. DNA of the CDR3: TGTGCCAGCAGCCAAGATGCGACACAGGTCCGAGGCTACACCTTC.